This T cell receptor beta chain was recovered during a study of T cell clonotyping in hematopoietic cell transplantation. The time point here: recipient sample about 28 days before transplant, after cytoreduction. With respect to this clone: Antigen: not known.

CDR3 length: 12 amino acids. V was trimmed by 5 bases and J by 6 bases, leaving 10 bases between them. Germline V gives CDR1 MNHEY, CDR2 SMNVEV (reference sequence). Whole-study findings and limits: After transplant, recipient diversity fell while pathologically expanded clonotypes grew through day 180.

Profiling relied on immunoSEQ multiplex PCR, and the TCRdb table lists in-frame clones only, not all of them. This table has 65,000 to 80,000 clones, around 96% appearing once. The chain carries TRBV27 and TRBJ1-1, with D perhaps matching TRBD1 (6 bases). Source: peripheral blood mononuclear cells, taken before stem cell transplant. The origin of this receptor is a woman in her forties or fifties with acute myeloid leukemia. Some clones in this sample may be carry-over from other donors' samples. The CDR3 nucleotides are TGTGCCAGCAGTGCCAGGGGATCTGAAGCTTTCTTT. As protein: CASSARGSEAFF.